This T cell receptor beta chain was captured by sequencing in a study of shared clonotypes between healthy human individuals. Trimming cost V 4 bases and J 6 bases; bases outside gene matches: 12. The CDR3 spans 15 residues. Germline CDR1 and CDR2: MNHNY and SVGAGI (reference sequence). Profiled with immunoSEQ multiplex PCR; TCRdb holds only in-frame clones, not every one. The sample has roughly 2,300,000 clones, approximately 90% seen once. Findings and limits, study-wide: Four donors held 4.5% to 5% of naive CD4 clonotypes in common.

A note on this clone: Its antigen is as yet unknown.

Input material: naive CD4+ T cells from PBMCs. Subset specified: CD45RA+ positively selected. The receptor comes from a man aged 18 to 35 in good health. Some clones in this sample may be carry-over from other donors' samples. The chain links TRBV6-6 to TRBJ2-7; 7 nucleotides agree with TRBD2. CDR3 in DNA: TGTGCCAGCAGTTCACCGAGCGGGGCCGCTAGCGAGCAGTACTTC. Translation: CASSSPSGAASEQYF.